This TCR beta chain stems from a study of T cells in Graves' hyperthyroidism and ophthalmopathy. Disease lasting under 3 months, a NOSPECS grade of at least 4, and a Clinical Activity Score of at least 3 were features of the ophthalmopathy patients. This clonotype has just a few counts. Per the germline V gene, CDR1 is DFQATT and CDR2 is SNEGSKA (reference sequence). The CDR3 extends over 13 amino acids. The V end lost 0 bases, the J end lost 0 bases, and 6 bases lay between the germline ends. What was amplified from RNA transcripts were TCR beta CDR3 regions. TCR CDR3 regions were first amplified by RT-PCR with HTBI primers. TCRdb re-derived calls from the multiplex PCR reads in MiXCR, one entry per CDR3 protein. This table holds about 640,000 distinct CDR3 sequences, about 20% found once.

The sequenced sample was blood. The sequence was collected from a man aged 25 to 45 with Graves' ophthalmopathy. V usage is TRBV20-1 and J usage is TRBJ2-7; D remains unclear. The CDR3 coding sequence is TGCAGTGCTAGAGAAGGGATCTCCTACGAGCAGTACTTC. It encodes CSAREGISYEQYF.